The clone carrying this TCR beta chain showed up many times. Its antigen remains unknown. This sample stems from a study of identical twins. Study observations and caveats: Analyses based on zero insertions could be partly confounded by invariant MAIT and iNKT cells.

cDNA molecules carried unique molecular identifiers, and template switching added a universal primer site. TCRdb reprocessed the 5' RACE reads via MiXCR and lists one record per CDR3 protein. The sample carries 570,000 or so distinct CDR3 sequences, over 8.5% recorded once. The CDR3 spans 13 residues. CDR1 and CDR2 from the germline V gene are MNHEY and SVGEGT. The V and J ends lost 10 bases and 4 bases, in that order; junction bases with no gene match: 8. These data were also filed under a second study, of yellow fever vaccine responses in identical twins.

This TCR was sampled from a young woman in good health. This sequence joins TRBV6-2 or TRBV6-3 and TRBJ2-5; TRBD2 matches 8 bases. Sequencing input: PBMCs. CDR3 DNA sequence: TGTGCCACAAGCGGGAGTTGGCCAGAGACCCAGTACTTC. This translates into CATSGSWPETQYF.